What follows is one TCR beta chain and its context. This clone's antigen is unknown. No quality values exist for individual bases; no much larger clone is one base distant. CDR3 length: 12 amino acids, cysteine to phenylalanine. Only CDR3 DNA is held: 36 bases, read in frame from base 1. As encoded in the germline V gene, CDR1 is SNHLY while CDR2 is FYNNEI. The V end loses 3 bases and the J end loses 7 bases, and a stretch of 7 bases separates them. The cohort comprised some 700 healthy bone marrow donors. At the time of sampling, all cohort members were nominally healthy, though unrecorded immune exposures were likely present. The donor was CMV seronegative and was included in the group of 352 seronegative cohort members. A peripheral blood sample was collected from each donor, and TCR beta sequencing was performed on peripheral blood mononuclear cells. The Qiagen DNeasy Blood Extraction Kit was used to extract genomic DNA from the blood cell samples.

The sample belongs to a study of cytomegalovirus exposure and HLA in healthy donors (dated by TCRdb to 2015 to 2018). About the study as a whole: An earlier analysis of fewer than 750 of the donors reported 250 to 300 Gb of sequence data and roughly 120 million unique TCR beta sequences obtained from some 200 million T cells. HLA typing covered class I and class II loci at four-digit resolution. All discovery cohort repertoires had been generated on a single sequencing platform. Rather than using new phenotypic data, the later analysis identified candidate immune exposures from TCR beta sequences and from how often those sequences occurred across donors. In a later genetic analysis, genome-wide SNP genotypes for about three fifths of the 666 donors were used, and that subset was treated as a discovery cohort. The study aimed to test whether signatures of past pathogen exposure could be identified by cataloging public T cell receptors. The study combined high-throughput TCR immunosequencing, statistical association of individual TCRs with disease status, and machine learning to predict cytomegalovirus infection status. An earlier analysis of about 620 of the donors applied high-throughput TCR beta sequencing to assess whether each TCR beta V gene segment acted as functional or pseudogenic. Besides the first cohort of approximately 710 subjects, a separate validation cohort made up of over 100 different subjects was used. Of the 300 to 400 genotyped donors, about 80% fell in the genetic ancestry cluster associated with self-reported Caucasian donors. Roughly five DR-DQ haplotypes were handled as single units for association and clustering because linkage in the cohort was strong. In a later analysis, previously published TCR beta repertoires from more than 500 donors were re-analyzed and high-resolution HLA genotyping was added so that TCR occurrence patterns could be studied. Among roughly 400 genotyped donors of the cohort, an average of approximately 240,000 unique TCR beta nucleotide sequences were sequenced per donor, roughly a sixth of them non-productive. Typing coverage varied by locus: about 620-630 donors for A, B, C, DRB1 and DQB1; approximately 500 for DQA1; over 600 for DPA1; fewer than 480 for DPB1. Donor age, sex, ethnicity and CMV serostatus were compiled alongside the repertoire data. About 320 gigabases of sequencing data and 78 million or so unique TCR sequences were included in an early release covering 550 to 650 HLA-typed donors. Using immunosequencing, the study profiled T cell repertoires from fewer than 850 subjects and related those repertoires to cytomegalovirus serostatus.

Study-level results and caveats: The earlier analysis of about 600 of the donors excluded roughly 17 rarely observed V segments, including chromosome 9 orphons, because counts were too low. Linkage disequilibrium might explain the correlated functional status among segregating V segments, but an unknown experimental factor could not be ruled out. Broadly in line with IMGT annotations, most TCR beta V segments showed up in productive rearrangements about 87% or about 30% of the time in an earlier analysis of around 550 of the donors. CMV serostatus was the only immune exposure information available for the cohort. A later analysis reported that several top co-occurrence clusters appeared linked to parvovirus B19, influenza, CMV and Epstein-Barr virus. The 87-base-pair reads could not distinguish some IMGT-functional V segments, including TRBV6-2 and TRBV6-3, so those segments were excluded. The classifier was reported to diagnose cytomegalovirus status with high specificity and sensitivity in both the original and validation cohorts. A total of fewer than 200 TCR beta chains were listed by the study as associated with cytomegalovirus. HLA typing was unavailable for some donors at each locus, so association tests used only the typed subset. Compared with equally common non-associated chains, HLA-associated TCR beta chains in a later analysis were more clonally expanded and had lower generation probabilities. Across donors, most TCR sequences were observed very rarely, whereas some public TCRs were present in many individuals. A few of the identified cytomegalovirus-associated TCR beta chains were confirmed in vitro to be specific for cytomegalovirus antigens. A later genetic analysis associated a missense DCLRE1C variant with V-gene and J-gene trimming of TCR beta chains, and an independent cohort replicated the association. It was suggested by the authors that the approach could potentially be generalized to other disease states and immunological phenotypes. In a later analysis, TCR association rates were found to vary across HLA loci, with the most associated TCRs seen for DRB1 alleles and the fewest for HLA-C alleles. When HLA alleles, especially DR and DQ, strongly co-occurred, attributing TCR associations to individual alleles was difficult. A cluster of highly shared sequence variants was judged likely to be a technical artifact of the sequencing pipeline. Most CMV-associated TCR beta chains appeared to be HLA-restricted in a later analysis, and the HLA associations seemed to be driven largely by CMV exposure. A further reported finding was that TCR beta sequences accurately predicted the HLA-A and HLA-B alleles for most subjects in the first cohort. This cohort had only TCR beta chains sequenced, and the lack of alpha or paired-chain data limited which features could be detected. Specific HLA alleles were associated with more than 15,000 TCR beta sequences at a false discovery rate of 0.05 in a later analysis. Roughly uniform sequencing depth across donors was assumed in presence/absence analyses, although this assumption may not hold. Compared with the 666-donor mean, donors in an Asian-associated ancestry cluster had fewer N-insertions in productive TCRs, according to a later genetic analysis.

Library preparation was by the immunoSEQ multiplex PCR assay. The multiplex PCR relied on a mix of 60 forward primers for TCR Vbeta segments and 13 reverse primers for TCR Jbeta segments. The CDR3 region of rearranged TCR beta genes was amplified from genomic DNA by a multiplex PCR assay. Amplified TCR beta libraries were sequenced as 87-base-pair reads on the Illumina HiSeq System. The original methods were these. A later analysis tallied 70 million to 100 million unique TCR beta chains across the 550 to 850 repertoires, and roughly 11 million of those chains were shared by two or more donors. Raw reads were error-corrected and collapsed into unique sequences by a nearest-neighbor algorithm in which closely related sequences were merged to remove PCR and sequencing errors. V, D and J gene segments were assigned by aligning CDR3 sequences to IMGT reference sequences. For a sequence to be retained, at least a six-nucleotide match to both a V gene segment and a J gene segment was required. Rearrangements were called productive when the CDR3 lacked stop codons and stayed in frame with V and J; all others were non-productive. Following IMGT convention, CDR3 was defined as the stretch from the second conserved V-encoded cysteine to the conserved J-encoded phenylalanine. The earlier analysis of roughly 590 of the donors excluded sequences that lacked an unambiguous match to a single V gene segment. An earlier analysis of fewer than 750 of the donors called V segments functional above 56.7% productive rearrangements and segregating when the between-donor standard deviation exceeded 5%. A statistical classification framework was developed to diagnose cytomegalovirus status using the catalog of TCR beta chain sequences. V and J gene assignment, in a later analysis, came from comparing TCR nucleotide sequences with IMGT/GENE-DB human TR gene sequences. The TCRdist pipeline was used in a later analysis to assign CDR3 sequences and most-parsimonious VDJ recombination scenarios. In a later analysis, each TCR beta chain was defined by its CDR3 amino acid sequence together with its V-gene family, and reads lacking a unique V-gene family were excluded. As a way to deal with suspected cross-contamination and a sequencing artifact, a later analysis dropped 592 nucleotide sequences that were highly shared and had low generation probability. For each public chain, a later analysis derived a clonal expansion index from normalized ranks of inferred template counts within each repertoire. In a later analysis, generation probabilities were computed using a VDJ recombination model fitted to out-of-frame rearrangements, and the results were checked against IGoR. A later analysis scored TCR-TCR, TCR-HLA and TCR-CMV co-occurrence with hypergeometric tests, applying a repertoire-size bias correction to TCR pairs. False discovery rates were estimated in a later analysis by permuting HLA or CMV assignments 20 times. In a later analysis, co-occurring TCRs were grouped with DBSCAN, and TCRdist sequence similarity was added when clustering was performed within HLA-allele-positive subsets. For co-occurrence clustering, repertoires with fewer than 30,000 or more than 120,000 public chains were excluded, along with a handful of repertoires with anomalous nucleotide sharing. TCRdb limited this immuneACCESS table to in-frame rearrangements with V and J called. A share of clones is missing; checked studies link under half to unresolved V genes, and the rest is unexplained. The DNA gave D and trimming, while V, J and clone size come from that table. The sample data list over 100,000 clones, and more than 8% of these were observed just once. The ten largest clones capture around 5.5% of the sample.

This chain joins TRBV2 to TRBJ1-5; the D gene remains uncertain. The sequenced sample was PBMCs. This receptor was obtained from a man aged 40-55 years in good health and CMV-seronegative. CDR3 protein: CASSERKQPQHF. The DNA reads TGTGCCAGCAGTGAGCGAAAACAGCCCCAGCATTTT.